What follows is one T cell receptor beta chain and its context. Antigen unknown. This sample is drawn from a study of cytotoxic CD8 clonotypes in ibrutinib-treated CLL. Sequenced by immunoSEQ multiplex PCR; TCRdb stores in-frame clones only, minus some. The sample holds about 76,000 clones, 70% to 90% seen once. Whole-study results and caveats: On treatment, the uncommon public clonotypes contracted or remained stable.

PBMCs were cryopreserved, and around 1.9 micrograms of genomic DNA from them went into TCR beta libraries. Germline V CDR1 and CDR2: GTSNPN, SVGIG (reference sequence). The CDR3 totals 16 residues. Trimming removed 3 bases from V and 3 bases from J; junction bases left unmatched: 9. Sequencing used PBMCs, obtained after 24 months of ibrutinib treatment. This receptor was taken from a human donor with chronic lymphocytic leukemia. The rearrangement links TRBV30 to TRBJ1-5, with 9 bases matching TRBD1. CDR3 loop: CAWSSEDRGPNQPQHF. DNA for the CDR3: TGTGCCTGGAGCTCCGAGGACAGGGGTCCCAATCAGCCCCAGCATTTT. Full variable domain (missing parts from reference TRBV30 and TRBJ1-5): SQTIHQWPATLVQPVGSPLSLECTVEGTSNPNLYWYRQAAGRGLQLLFYSVGIGQISSEVPQNLSASRPQDRQFILSSKKLLLSDSGFYLCAWSSEDRGPNQPQHFGDGTRLSIL.